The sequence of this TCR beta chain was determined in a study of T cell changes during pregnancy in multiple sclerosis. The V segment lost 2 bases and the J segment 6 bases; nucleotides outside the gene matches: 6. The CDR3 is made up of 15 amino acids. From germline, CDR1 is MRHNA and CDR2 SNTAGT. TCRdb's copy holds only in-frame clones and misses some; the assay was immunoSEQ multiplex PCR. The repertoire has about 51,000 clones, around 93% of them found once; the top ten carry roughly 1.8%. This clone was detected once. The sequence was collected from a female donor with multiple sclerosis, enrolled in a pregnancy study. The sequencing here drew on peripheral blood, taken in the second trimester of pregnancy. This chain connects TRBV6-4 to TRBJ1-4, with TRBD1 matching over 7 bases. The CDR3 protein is CASSDNRGSDEKLFF. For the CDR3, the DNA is TGTGCCAGCAGTGACAACAGGGGCTCCGATGAAAAACTGTTTTTT.